These T cell receptor beta chains were read from a single sample in a study of beta chain features in type 1 diabetes. Here immunoSEQ multiplex PCR was the method, and the copy in TCRdb shows in-frame clones only, minus some. The table lists about 53,000 clones, just under 65% of them singletons. What was sequenced was stem cell memory CD4+ T cells from blood. The receptor set was obtained from a woman aged 25-40 years with type 1 diabetes. Both conserved end residues are part of each CDR3. D genes are given only for firm matches. For some rows the clone size is stated as once, few or many, or as a class when expanded; others skip it.

abundance | d_gene | j_gene | v_gene | CDR3nt | CDR3aa
- | TRBD1 | TRBJ2-1 | TRBV6-5 | TGTGCCAGCAGTTACTCGGGACAGGGGCCAATGAAGCAGTTCTTC | CASSYSGQGPMKQFF
- | TRBD1 | TRBJ1-1 | TRBV4-2 | TGTGCCAGCAGCCAAGATGTTGCTAGGGACAGCTTCGAAGCTTTCTTT | CASSQDVARDSFEAFF
- | TRBD2 | TRBJ2-1 | TRBV6-6 | TGTGCCAGCAGGCCCGGGAGGAGCTCCTACAATGAGCAGTTCTTC | CASRPGRSSYNEQFF
- | TRBD2 | TRBJ2-1 | TRBV11-3 | TGTGCCAGCAGACGAGAGGGAGCGGGGTCCTACAATGAGCAGTTCTTC | CASRREGAGSYNEQFF
once | - | TRBJ2-1 | TRBV5-1 | TGCGCCAGCAGCCCCGGGGAAAATGAGCAGTTCTTC | CASSPGENEQFF
- | - | TRBJ1-1 | TRBV5-4 | TGTGCCAGCAGCTTGGGTGGCCGGTTGACGGCAGGCCAATGGGAGACTGAAGCTTTCTTT | CASSLGGRLTAGQWETEAFF
few | TRBD2 | TRBJ2-1 | TRBV11-2 | TGTGCCAGCAGACCCGCTGGAGCGGGACCTTACAATGAGCAGTTCTTC | CASRPAGAGPYNEQFF
- | TRBD2 | TRBJ2-5 | TRBV7-8 | TGTGCCAGCAGCTTAGGGACTAGCGGACAAGAGACCCAGTACTTC | CASSLGTSGQETQYF
- | - | TRBJ1-1 | TRBV7-9 | TGTGCCAGCAGCTTGTCAGGGAACGGTGTCGAAGCTTTCTTT | CASSLSGNGVEAFF
- | TRBD1 | TRBJ2-7 | TRBV19 | TGTGCCAGTAGTGGCCGGGACAGGGCCACCTACGAGCAGTACTTC | CASSGRDRATYEQYF
- | TRBD1 | TRBJ2-2 | TRBV28 | TGTGCCAGTCGGGGAGACAGGGCATCCGGGGAGCTGTTTTTT | CASRGDRASGELFF
- | TRBD2 | TRBJ2-7 | TRBV28 | TGTGCCAGCAGAGGACTAGCGGGGATGCAGTACTTC | CASRGLAGMQYF
- | TRBD1 | TRBJ1-2 | TRBV5-1 | TGCGCCAGCAGCTTCGGGACAGGGATTCTGGATGGCTACACCTTC | CASSFGTGILDGYTF
- | - | TRBJ2-2 | TRBV4-1 | TGCGCCAGCAGCCATAGGAAAAGACAGTTGACATCCGGGGAGCTGTTTTTT | CASSHRKRQLTSGELFF
- | - | TRBJ2-7 | TRBV10-3 | TGTGCCATCAGTAATATGTCTCGGACTCCCGTTAACGAGCAGTACTTC | CAISNMSRTPVNEQYF
- | - | TRBJ2-3 | TRBV5-1 | TGCGCCAGCAGCTTGGAACAGATCACAGATACGCAGTATTTT | CASSLEQITDTQYF
once | TRBD1 | TRBJ1-4 | TRBV7-7 | TGTGCTAGCAGCTTAGACAGGGAAAGTGAAAAACTGTTTTTT | CASSLDRESEKLFF
- | - | TRBJ2-3 | TRBV25-1 | TGTGCCAGCAGTGTCTCTACAGGGACAGATACGCAGTATTTT | CASSVSTGTDTQYF
once | TRBD2 | TRBJ2-2 | TRBV4-2 | TGTGCCAGCAGCCAAGATATGAGGCGGGAGGACACCGGGGAGCTGTTTTTT | CASSQDMRREDTGELFF
- | - | TRBJ1-2 | TRBV6-1 | TGTGCCAGCAGTGAGAGGGATTATGGCTACACCTTC | CASSERDYGYTF
few | TRBD1 | TRBJ2-2 | TRBV23-1 | TGCGCCAGCAGTCAATCAGGACAGGTGAACACCGGGGAGCTGTTTTTT | CASSQSGQVNTGELFF
few | TRBD2 | TRBJ2-1 | TRBV11-3 | TGTGCCAGCAGCCCCGCTTCTAGCGGGTCGCCGGGTGAGCAGTTCTTC | CASSPASSGSPGEQFF
- | - | TRBJ1-2 | TRBV29-1 | TGCAGCGTTGGCCAGGACTATGGCTACACCTTC | CSVGQDYGYTF
- | - | TRBJ1-2 | TRBV19 | TGTGCCAGTACCCCCCGAGGGTCTAACTATGGCTACACCTTC | CASTPRGSNYGYTF
- | - | TRBJ1-2 | TRBV30 | TGTGCCTGGAGTGTAGCAGGACAGCCACGCTTTAACTATGGCTACACCTTC | CAWSVAGQPRFNYGYTF
once | TRBD2 | TRBJ2-7 | TRBV18 | TGTGCCAGCTCACCAACTTCCCCTAGCGGGGTATCCTACGAGCAGTACTTC | CASSPTSPSGVSYEQYF
- | TRBD1 | TRBJ1-2 | TRBV7-3 | TGTGCCAGCAGCCCGGACAGGACCGGTGGCTACACCTTC | CASSPDRTGGYTF
- | TRBD2 | TRBJ2-3 | TRBV6-5 | TGTGCCAGCAGTTACTTTAGCGGGAGTGGCGATACGCAGTATTTT | CASSYFSGSGDTQYF
- | - | TRBJ1-5 | TRBV21-1 | TGTGCCAGCAGCAAAAAGAGAGTGCGACAGGTTAATCAGCCCCAGCATTTT | CASSKKRVRQVNQPQHF
- | TRBD1 | TRBJ2-7 | TRBV5-1 | TGCGCCAGCAGCTGGACACAGGGGCCCGAGCAGTACTTC | CASSWTQGPEQYF
- | - | TRBJ2-7 | TRBV25-1 | TGTGCCAGCAGTGAGGAACAGCCCTACGAGCAGTACTTC | CASSEEQPYEQYF
- | - | TRBJ2-7 | TRBV7-9 | TGTGCCAGCAGCCGGAGGCCCTCCTACGAGCAGTACTTC | CASSRRPSYEQYF
- | TRBD1 | TRBJ2-5 | TRBV9 | TGTGCCAGCAGCGTAGAGGGGGCGGAGACCCAGTACTTC | CASSVEGAETQYF
- | TRBD2 | TRBJ2-1 | TRBV7-9 | TGTGCCACCCAGGGGACTAGCAAATACAATGAGCAGTTCTTC | CATQGTSKYNEQFF
- | TRBD1 | TRBJ1-4 | TRBV5-1 | TGCGCCAGCAGGGGGACAGTTGCAACTAATGAAAAACTGTTTTTT | CASRGTVATNEKLFF
- | TRBD1 | TRBJ1-2 | TRBV5-1 | TGCGCCAGCAGCAAGGGACAGGGGATCGCTTATGGCTACACCTTC | CASSKGQGIAYGYTF
- | TRBD2 | TRBJ2-1 | TRBV7-3 | TGTGCCAGCAGCTTAACGGCTAGCGGGAGTGTGAATGAGCAGTTCTTC | CASSLTASGSVNEQFF
- | - | TRBJ1-6 | TRBV7-8 | TGTGCCAGCAGCCCCCGGCGGGACTCCGGCTGGTCACCCCTCCACTTT | CASSPRRDSGWSPLHF
- | - | TRBJ2-7 | TRBV6-5 | TGTGCCAGCAGTTACTCGGGGGGTTTGGGGTACGAGCAGTACTTC | CASSYSGGLGYEQYF
- | - | TRBJ1-1 | TRBV18 | TGTGCCAGCTCACCGACAGGAATTGAAGCTTTCTTT | CASSPTGIEAFF